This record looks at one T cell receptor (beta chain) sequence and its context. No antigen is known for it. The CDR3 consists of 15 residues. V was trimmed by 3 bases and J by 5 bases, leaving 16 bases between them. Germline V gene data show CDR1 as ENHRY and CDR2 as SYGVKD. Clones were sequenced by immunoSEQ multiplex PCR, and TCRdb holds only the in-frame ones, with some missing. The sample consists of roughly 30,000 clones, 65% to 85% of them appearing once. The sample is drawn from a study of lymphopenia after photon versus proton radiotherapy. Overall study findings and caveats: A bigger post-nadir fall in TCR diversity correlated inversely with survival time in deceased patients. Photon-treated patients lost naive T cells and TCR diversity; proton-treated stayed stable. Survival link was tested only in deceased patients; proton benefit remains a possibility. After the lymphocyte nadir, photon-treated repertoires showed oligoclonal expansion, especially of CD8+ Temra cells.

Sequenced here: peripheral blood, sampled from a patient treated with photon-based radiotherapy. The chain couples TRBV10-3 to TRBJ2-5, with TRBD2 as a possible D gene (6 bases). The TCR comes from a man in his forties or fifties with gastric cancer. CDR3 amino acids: CAISDLADLRETQYF. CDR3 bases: TGTGCCATCAGTGATTTAGCGGACCTCCGGGAGACCCAGTACTTC.